What follows are 24 T cell receptor beta chains derived from one specimen sequenced in a study of blood T cell repertoires in COVID-19. Profiling relied on immunoSEQ multiplex PCR, and the TCRdb table lists in-frame clones only, not all of them. The sample includes 150,000 or so clones, 86% seen only once; the top ten take roughly 0.99%. Sequenced material: peripheral blood. The receptors were sampled from a man aged 18 to 30 with acute or convalescent COVID-19.

V and J are TRBV19 and TRBJ1-5; TRBD1 aligns across 10 bases. Germline assignment: CDR1 LNHDA and CDR2 SQIVND (reference sequence). After removal of 5 bases from V and 2 bases from J, the junction contained 3 bases not matched to a gene. The CDR3 has 15 residues. The CDR3 DNA sequence: TGTGCCAGTAGTTTGGGGACAGGGGGCAATCAGCCCCAGCATTTT. It codes for CASSLGTGGNQPQHF.

The chain recombines TRBV2 with TRBJ1-5; 10 bases align to TRBD1. Germline V gives CDR1 SNHLY, CDR2 FYNNEI. CDR3 length: 14 residues. V gave up 8 bases and J gave up 5 bases; unmatched junction bases: 6. CDR3: CASAPGQGYQPQHF. The CDR3 DNA is TGTGCCAGCGCCCCGGGACAGGGGTATCAGCCCCAGCATTTT.

The V and J genes are TRBV7-2 and TRBJ1-3; a weak D match, TRBD1 (5 bases). Germline V gives CDR1 SGHTA, CDR2 FQGNSA. The CDR3 extends over 14 amino acids. V lost 5 bases, J lost 5 bases, and 13 bases lay in between. In nucleotides, the CDR3 is TGTGCCAGCAGCCCTATTGACAGTCGAAACACCATATATTTT. This gives the protein CASSPIDSRNTIYF.

CDR3 nucleotide sequence: TGTGCCAGCAGCCAACCCCCCAGGGTTCGTGGGGAAAAACTGTTTTTT. Translating gives CASSQPPRVRGEKLFF. V usage is TRBV14 and J usage is TRBJ1-4, with D possibly being TRBD1 (5 bases). This CDR3 has 16 residues. Between the trimmed V and J ends, which lost 2 bases and 8 bases, there was a span of 18 bases. Germline V gives CDR1 SGHDN, CDR2 FVKESK.

This clone occurred once. The V call is TRBV18, the J call TRBJ2-7, with D possibly TRBD2 on 7 matching bases. Germline V gene sequence: CDR1 KGHSH, CDR2 LQKENI. The CDR3 is 14 residues long. The germline V and J ends were trimmed by 4 bases and 5 bases, with 15 bases remaining between them. DNA of the CDR3: TGTGCCAGCTCACGTGGCGGGGGCCCCGACGAGCAGTACTTC. Translated, it gives CASSRGGGPDEQYF.

The V and J genes are TRBV10-3 and TRBJ1-5, with a tentative D call TRBD1 (6 bases). Germline CDR1 reads ENHRY; CDR2 reads SYGVKD. V was trimmed by 3 bases and J by 2 bases, leaving 11 bases between them. The CDR3 extends over 15 amino acids. This CDR3 reads CAISETGSGNQPQHF. The CDR3 DNA reads TGTGCCATCAGTGAAACAGGGTCCGGCAATCAGCCCCAGCATTTT.

The CDR3 region is CASSSQGNSGNTIYF. The CDR3 nucleotides read TGCGCCAGCAGCTCGCAGGGTAACTCTGGAAACACCATATATTTT. The chain has TRBV5-1 and TRBJ1-3, with a possible D match to TRBD1 (5 bases). This CDR3 comprises 15 residues. The germline CDR1 and CDR2 sequences are SGHRS and YFSETQ. Trimming took off 3 bases at V and 0 bases at J, with 10 bases between the two ends.

The rearrangement joins TRBV5-6 to TRBJ1-3; D is possibly TRBD1 (6 bases). V was shortened by 1 base and J by 6 bases, with 17 bases between the two germline ends. Germline V gene data show CDR1 as SGHDT and CDR2 as YYEEEE. The CDR3 is 16 residues long. The CDR3 protein is CASSLTGILSENTIYF. The CDR3 DNA sequence: TGTGCCAGCAGCTTGACAGGGATACTCTCCGAAAACACCATATATTTT.

This chain uses TRBV28 with TRBJ1-6; D might be TRBD1 (5 bases). Germline assignment: CDR1 MDHEN and CDR2 SYDVKM. CDR3 length equals 14 residues. V lost 5 bases, J lost 12 bases, and 17 bases lay in between. CDR3 DNA sequence: TGTGCCAGCAGTACACGGGGAGGCCAGGGACCCCTCCACTTT. The encoded protein is CASSTRGGQGPLHF.

The genes are TRBV6-5 and TRBJ1-2; 8 bases are shared with TRBD1. This CDR3 comprises 14 residues. Losses at the gene ends were 10 bases for V and 5 bases for J; bases not matched to a gene: 12. Germline-derived CDR1 and CDR2 are MNHEY and SVGAGI. Here the CDR3 reads CATRVEDRDYGYTF. The CDR3, as DNA: TGTGCCACCAGGGTTGAGGACAGGGATTATGGCTACACCTTC.

This chain connects TRBV6-5 to TRBJ1-3; 7 bases agree with TRBD1. Germline lookup yields CDR1 MNHEY and CDR2 SVGAGI. CDR3 length: 14 amino acids. The V gene end was trimmed by 4 bases and the J gene end by 3 bases; junction bases not matched to a gene: 3. CDR3 coding DNA: TGTGCCAGCAGTTCACAGGGGAATGGAAACACCATATATTTT. Its translation: CASSSQGNGNTIYF.

The chain couples TRBV5-1 to TRBJ2-7; 7 bases fit TRBD1. This CDR3 is 16 amino acids long. Germline V lookup: CDR1 SGHRS, CDR2 YFSETQ. The J segment lost 3 bases and the V segment lost 4 bases, leaving 13 bases of the junction unmatched. The CDR3 protein is CASSNRDSSPFYEQYV. In DNA, the CDR3 is TGCGCCAGCAGCAATCGGGACAGCAGCCCTTTCTACGAGCAGTACGTC.

J is TRBJ2-2 and V is TRBV3-1 (or the pseudogene TRBV3-2); D is unclear. Germline lookup yields CDR1 LGHDT and CDR2 YNNKEL (reference sequence). The CDR3 runs 16 residues. V shed 0 bases and J shed 2 bases, with 10 bases lying between them. The CDR3 DNA is TGTGCCAGCAGCCAAGAACGAAGCGTTAACACCGGGGAGCTGTTTTTT. It specifies CASSQERSVNTGELFF.

The V gene is TRBV27, the J gene TRBJ2-5; D call uncertain. Deletions cut 3 bases from V and 5 bases from J, with 10 bases between. The CDR3 is made up of 13 amino acids. CDR1 and CDR2 (germline): MNHEY, SMNVEV (reference sequence). The CDR3 nucleotides are TGTGCCAGCAGTTTCCTTGGCCAGGAGACCCAGTACTTC. It is translated as CASSFLGQETQYF.

The chain is built from TRBV29-1 and TRBJ2-5; TRBD2 matches 9 bases. Germline CDR1 and CDR2: SQVTM and ANQGSEA. J was trimmed by 4 bases and V by 4 bases; bases with no gene match: 7. There are 14 residues in the CDR3. CDR3: CSVVGAGGGETQYF. For the CDR3, the DNA is TGCAGCGTTGTGGGAGCGGGGGGCGGAGAGACCCAGTACTTC.

The rearrangement joins TRBV12-5 to TRBJ2-2, with D maybe TRBD1 (5 bases). The CDR3 loop spans 16 amino acids. From germline, CDR1 is LGHNT and CDR2 FRNRAP. V was shortened by 5 bases and J by 1 base, with 14 bases between the two germline ends. The CDR3: CASGQSLQVNTGELFF. The DNA of the CDR3 is TGTGCTAGTGGTCAAAGTTTACAGGTGAACACCGGGGAGCTGTTTTTT.

V and J are TRBV6-6 and TRBJ2-2; 11 bases align to TRBD2. The CDR3 contains 15 residues. Germline V gene lookup returns CDR1 MNHNY and CDR2 SVGAGI (reference sequence). The J segment lost 6 bases and the V segment lost 2 bases, leaving 2 bases of the junction unmatched. The CDR3 DNA is TGTGCCAGCAGTTACCTGACTAGCGGGGCCGGGGAGCTGTTTTTT. Its translation: CASSYLTSGAGELFF.

The CDR3: CASSPAGYGYTF. DNA for the CDR3: TGTGCCAGCAGCCCCGCGGGCTATGGCTACACCTTC. The V and J genes are TRBV6-6 and TRBJ1-2; D gene ambiguous. Germline V gives CDR1 MNHNY, CDR2 SVGAGI (reference sequence). V dropped 6 bases and J dropped 4 bases, with 9 bases sitting between them. The CDR3 covers 12 residues.

CDR3 amino acids: CASSYSGQGITEAFF. CDR3 coding DNA: TGTGCCAGCAGTTACTCTGGACAGGGTATCACTGAAGCTTTCTTT. The V and J genes are TRBV6-5 and TRBJ1-1; 8 bases agree with TRBD1. J lost 4 bases, V lost 0 bases, and 4 bases had no gene match. Germline CDR1 is MNHEY and CDR2 is SVGAGI. This CDR3 is 15 amino acids long.

The V call is TRBV7-6, the J call TRBJ2-2; TRBD1 matches at 8 bases. CDR3 length equals 15 residues. J gave up 4 bases and V 5 bases, and 6 bases lay outside the gene matches. Germline V gene lookup returns CDR1 SGHVS and CDR2 FNYEAQ. DNA for the CDR3: TGTGCCAGCAGCGGATGGACAGGGATCACCGGGGAGCTGTTTTTT. Residues: CASSGWTGITGELFF.

V and J are TRBV18 and TRBJ1-2; 9 positions match TRBD1. V shed 4 bases, J shed 6 bases, and the junction held 3 bases outside the gene matches. Germline V gene lookup returns CDR1 KGHSH and CDR2 LQKENI. The CDR3 runs to 13 residues. The CDR3 bases are TGTGCCAGCTCACTACAGGGGGCCCATGGCTACACCTTC. Protein sequence: CASSLQGAHGYTF.

The chain recombines TRBV19 with TRBJ1-1; TRBD1 is a possible D gene (6 bases). CDR3 size: 18 residues. In germline, CDR1 is LNHDA, CDR2 SQIVND (reference sequence). V was clipped by 2 bases and J by 1 base, with 20 bases between them. The chain's CDR3 is CASSILASRTAKNTEAFF. The CDR3 region has the DNA TGTGCCAGTAGTATACTTGCATCCCGGACAGCCAAGAACACTGAAGCTTTCTTT. The variable domain in full, completed from reference TRBV19 and TRBJ1-1, reads DGGITQSPKYLFRKEGQNVTLSCEQNLNHDAMYWYRQDPGQGLRLIYYSQIVNDFQKGDIAEGYSVSREKKESFPLTVTSAQKNPTAFYLCASSILASRTAKNTEAFFGQGTRLTVV.

In this sample, this clone turned up once. The chain has TRBV10-2 and TRBJ2-3; D not resolved. The CDR3 spans 13 residues. The ends were cut back, 3 bases at V and 6 bases at J, with 10 bases in the middle. CDR1 WSHSY and CDR2 SAAADI come from the germline V gene. The CDR3 sequence is CASSDSRRDTQYF. As DNA, the CDR3 is TGCGCCAGCAGTGACTCCCGCCGGGATACGCAGTATTTT.

The chain uses TRBV3-1 (or the pseudogene TRBV3-2) and TRBJ2-3, with D tentatively TRBD1 (5 bases). CDR1 is LGHDT and CDR2 is YNNKEL in the germline V gene (reference sequence). This CDR3 spans 16 amino acids. Trimming removed 4 bases from V and 1 base from J, with 15 bases in between. CDR3 protein: CASSPRVPTGTDTQYF. The CDR3 bases are TGTGCCAGCAGCCCCAGGGTTCCGACGGGCACAGATACGCAGTATTTT.